What follows are 6 T cell receptor beta chains derived from one specimen sequenced in a study of blood T cell repertoires in COVID-19. Assay used: immunoSEQ multiplex PCR; TCRdb lists only in-frame clones, some missing. This table holds about 300,000 clones, approximately 84% found once. The material sequenced was PBMCs or T cells enriched from blood (not recorded which). These receptors originate from a woman between 18 and 29 years old who had recovered from COVID-19.

The table lists this clone with a count of one. This sequence joins TRBV5-8 and TRBJ2-7, with a possible D match to TRBD1 (5 bases). Germline V gene data show CDR1 as SGHTS and CDR2 as YDEGEE. Trimming removed 4 bases at V and 3 bases at J, with 17 bases between. The CDR3 has 15 amino acids. The CDR3 region is CASSLGSRALYEQYF. The CDR3 coding sequence is TGTGCCAGCAGCCTTGGTAGCAGGGCACTCTACGAGCAGTACTTC. Combining the CDR3 with reference TRBV5-8 and TRBJ2-7 gives the whole variable domain EAGVTQSPTHLIKTRGQQATLRCSPISGHTSVYWYQQALGLGLQFLLWYDEGEERNRGNFPPRFSGRQFPNYSSELNVNALELEDSALYLCASSLGSRALYEQYFGPGTRLTVT.

The V gene is TRBV6-6, the J gene TRBJ2-7; weak D call: TRBD1 (5 bases). In germline, CDR1 is MNHNY, CDR2 SVGAGI (reference sequence). The CDR3 is 14 residues long. V gave up 2 bases and J gave up 0 bases, with 8 bases separating them. CDR3 nucleotide sequence: TGTGCCAGCAGTTACGACAGCCGCTCCTACGAGCAGTACTTC. Amino acids: CASSYDSRSYEQYF.

The chain employs TRBV24-1 and TRBJ2-1; 9 bases align to TRBD1. Losses at the gene ends were 3 bases for V and 5 bases for J; bases not matched to a gene: 4. Germline loops: CDR1 KGHDR, CDR2 SFDVKD. The CDR3 totals 15 residues. DNA of the CDR3: TGTGCCACCAGTGATGGGGACAGGGTCGACAATGAGCAGTTCTTC. This encodes CATSDGDRVDNEQFF.

The sample holds a few counts of this clone. V is TRBV12-3 or TRBV12-4 and J is TRBJ1-6; D is uncertain. V lost 2 bases and J 7 bases, leaving 6 bases between the germline ends. This CDR3 spans 13 amino acids. CDR3 DNA: TGTGCCAGCAGTTTACAACAAAATTCACCCCTCCACTTT. Amino acids: CASSLQQNSPLHF.

The chain has TRBV6-5 and TRBJ1-1, with TRBD1 matching 9 bases. This CDR3 region has 16 residues. V lost 2 bases to trimming and J lost 0 bases; unmatched junction nucleotides: 4. The germline V gene encodes CDR1 MNHEY and CDR2 SVGAGI. In DNA, the CDR3 is TGTGCCAGCAGTTACGGGACAGGGAACATGAACACTGAAGCTTTCTTT. Amino acid sequence: CASSYGTGNMNTEAFF.

In regard to this clone: The junction does not match germline at one end; this may be a read error. The V call is TRBV4-1, the J call TRBJ1-5, with TRBD1 matching over 9 bases. The germline V gene encodes CDR1 MGHRA and CDR2 YSYEKL. This CDR3 spans 15 amino acids. This chain's CDR3 is CASSQEIGDRAILPF. The CDR3 DNA is TGCGCCAGCAGCCAAGAAATCGGGGACAGGGCCATATTGCCATTT.